Below are 18 T cell receptor beta chains sequenced from a single sample in a study of blood T cell repertoires in COVID-19. Profiled with immunoSEQ multiplex PCR; TCRdb holds only in-frame clones, not every one. The table has around 440,000 clones, roughly 88% seen once. The sequencing input was peripheral blood. Every receptor here comes from a woman in her fifties or sixties with COVID-19, enrolled during active disease.

As to this clone: Additional DNA sequences in this sample encode the identical CDR3. The chain employs TRBV30 and TRBJ1-1, with 7 bases fitting TRBD1. The CDR3 consists of 11 residues. Germline CDR1 is GTSNPN and CDR2 is SVGIG (reference sequence). Unmatched junction bases numbered 0, after V lost 0 bases and J lost 8 bases. Here the CDR3 DNA reads TGTGCCTGGAGTGTAGGGGGCGAAGCTTTCTTT. Its protein product is CAWSVGGEAFF.

The genes are TRBV24-1 and TRBJ2-7; 9 bases map to TRBD1. The V gene end was trimmed by 3 bases and the J gene end by 3 bases; junction bases not matched to a gene: 17. Germline CDR1 KGHDR, CDR2 SFDVKD. This CDR3 has 19 amino acids. The CDR3 nucleotides are TGTGCCACCAGTGATCCCCGAGGGACAGGGCCCAGGCCCCTCTACGAGCAGTACTTC. Translating it yields CATSDPRGTGPRPLYEQYF.

V and J are TRBV4-1 and TRBJ1-5; D possibly corresponds to TRBD1 (5 bases). The ends were cut back, 3 bases at V and 1 base at J, with 7 bases in the middle. The CDR3 extends over 14 amino acids. Germline values: CDR1 MGHRA, CDR2 YSYEKL. The CDR3 reads CASSQGGSNQPQHF. The CDR3 region has the DNA TGCGCCAGCAGCCAGGGGGGGAGCAATCAGCCCCAGCATTTT.

This chain links TRBV30 with TRBJ1-5; D is uncertain. Germline V gives CDR1 GTSNPN, CDR2 SVGIG (reference sequence). The CDR3 consists of 13 residues. V dropped 3 bases and J dropped 0 bases, with 6 bases sitting between them. The CDR3 nucleotides read TGTGCCTGGAGATCGGGTAGCAATCAGCCCCAGCATTTT. Amino acid sequence: CAWRSGSNQPQHF.

The sample holds a few counts of this clone. This sequence joins TRBV27 and TRBJ1-3; weak D call: TRBD1 (5 bases). The germline V gene has CDR1 MNHEY and CDR2 SMNVEV (reference sequence). V shed 6 bases and J shed 11 bases, with 17 bases lying between them. This CDR3 region has 13 residues. CDR3 loop: CASRMGGTGSIYF. The CDR3 DNA reads TGTGCCAGCAGGATGGGGGGGACTGGTTCCATATATTTT.

This chain joins TRBV6-5 and TRBJ1-1; D unresolved. CDR3 length: 13 amino acids. V lost 8 bases, J lost 0 bases, and 10 bases lay in between. CDR1 is MNHEY, CDR2 SVGAGI, per germline. Written as DNA, the CDR3 is TGTGCCAGCTCCGATTACATGAACACTGAAGCTTTCTTT. Its translation: CASSDYMNTEAFF.

This rearrangement joins TRBV3-1 (or the pseudogene TRBV3-2) to TRBJ2-1; 8 bases agree with TRBD2. This CDR3 is built from 12 residues. From germline, CDR1 is LGHDT and CDR2 YNNKEL (reference sequence). With 2 bases clipped from V and 13 bases from J, the junction kept 4 bases outside the gene matches. The DNA of the CDR3 is TGTGCCAGCAGCCAATTAACTAGCGGACAGTTCTTC. Encoded protein: CASSQLTSGQFF.

This chain links TRBV4-1 with TRBJ1-4; TRBD1 agrees at 9 bases. V trimming: 0 bases; J trimming: 6 bases; junction bases outside the gene matches: 5. The CDR3 covers 16 residues. Germline V CDR1 and CDR2: MGHRA, YSYEKL. Here the CDR3 reads CASSQETGTGYEKLFF. The CDR3 nucleotides are TGCGCCAGCAGCCAAGAAACCGGGACAGGGTATGAAAAACTGTTTTTT.

The rearrangement joins TRBV27 to TRBJ2-7; D is perhaps TRBD2 (8 bases). Germline V gene data show CDR1 as MNHEY and CDR2 as SMNVEV (reference sequence). This CDR3 has 15 residues. With 4 bases removed from V and 4 bases from J, the gap between germline ends came to 17 bases. CDR3 residues: CASSWDSGGMYEQYF. The DNA of the CDR3 is TGTGCCAGCAGTTGGGACAGCGGGGGTATGTACGAGCAGTACTTC.

The rearrangement joins TRBV2 to TRBJ1-2; 7 nucleotides agree with TRBD1. Germline V gene lookup returns CDR1 SNHLY and CDR2 FYNNEI. After removal of 4 bases from V and 8 bases from J, the junction contained 1 base not matched to a gene. The CDR3 is 11 residues long. CDR3 bases: TGTGCCAGCAGTGCGGGACAGGGCTACACCTTC. Its protein product is CASSAGQGYTF.

Worth noting for this clone: This CDR3 is also generated by other DNA sequences in the sample. J is TRBJ1-2 and V is TRBV12-5; D gene uncertain. The CDR3 spans 12 residues. The germline V and J ends were trimmed by 5 bases and 4 bases, with 8 bases remaining between them. Per the germline V gene, CDR1 is LGHNT and CDR2 is FRNRAP. The CDR3 DNA is TGTGCTAGTGGTCCCCCAGGCTATGGCTACACCTTC. Protein: CASGPPGYGYTF.

This clone was counted a single time. The genes are TRBV30 and TRBJ1-3, with D possibly being TRBD1 (5 bases). This CDR3 region has 14 residues. Trimming took 7 bases from V and 0 from J, leaving 13 bases between them. Germline CDR1 reads GTSNPN; CDR2 reads SVGIG (reference sequence). In nucleotides, the CDR3 is TGTGCCTCCCCTCGGGGGGGCTCTGGAAACACCATATATTTT. Translating gives CASPRGGSGNTIYF.

Only a few counts were recorded for this clone. V is TRBV10-3 and J is TRBJ2-7, with D tentatively TRBD2 (5 bases). This CDR3 contains 13 residues. V was shortened by 2 bases and J by 5 bases, with 10 bases between the two germline ends. The germline V gene encodes CDR1 ENHRY and CDR2 SYGVKD. The CDR3 loop is CAISERGSDEQYF. CDR3 bases: TGTGCCATCAGTGAGAGAGGGAGCGACGAGCAGTACTTC.

The chain uses TRBV3-1 (or the pseudogene TRBV3-2) and TRBJ2-7; 9 bases line up with TRBD2. The CDR3 loop spans 15 amino acids. Germline-derived CDR1 and CDR2 are LGHDT and YNNKEL (reference sequence). The trim removed 0 bases at V and 7 bases at J, leaving 7 bases unmatched. The CDR3 loop is CASSQDSSGVREQYF. Here the CDR3 DNA reads TGTGCCAGCAGCCAAGACTCTAGCGGGGTGAGAGAGCAGTACTTC.

The chain combines TRBV9 with TRBJ2-7; D is possibly TRBD2 (5 bases). The length of the CDR3 is 15 residues. The germline gives CDR1 SGDLS, CDR2 YYNGEE. V shed 4 bases and J shed 3 bases, with 17 bases lying between them. CDR3 amino acids: CASSPGGSEGYEQYF. DNA for the CDR3: TGTGCCAGCAGCCCAGGAGGTAGTGAGGGCTACGAGCAGTACTTC.

The chain links TRBV19 to TRBJ1-1, with D hard to call. V gave up 4 bases and J gave up 2 bases, with 8 bases separating them. Germline CDR1 is LNHDA and CDR2 is SQIVND (reference sequence). CDR3 length: 13 amino acids. The CDR3 DNA is TGTGCCAGTAGTAATTCGAGAAACACTGAAGCTTTCTTT. This sequence encodes CASSNSRNTEAFF.

The genes are TRBV19 and TRBJ1-5; D unclear. CDR3 length: 15 amino acids. With 3 bases removed from V and 1 base from J, the gap between germline ends came to 10 bases. Per germline, CDR1 LNHDA and CDR2 SQIVND (reference sequence). The CDR3 region has the DNA TGTGCCAGTAGTATGCTGGGCCAGAGCAATCAGCCCCAGCATTTT. It codes for CASSMLGQSNQPQHF.

The rearrangement uses TRBV19 and TRBJ1-2; possibly TRBD1 for D (5 bases). This CDR3 is 15 amino acids long. From germline, CDR1 is LNHDA and CDR2 SQIVND (reference sequence). Trimming took 5 bases from V and 0 from J, leaving 13 bases between them. This CDR3 is CASSQYRPSNYGYTF. In DNA, the CDR3 is TGTGCCAGTAGTCAATACAGGCCCTCTAACTATGGCTACACCTTC.